This TCR beta chain was obtained from a study of cytotoxic CD8 clonotypes in ibrutinib-treated CLL listed by TCRdb under 2021. With respect to the entire study: The cohort included roughly 15 treatment-naive and roughly 10 relapsed/refractory patients; approximately 17 were IGHV unmutated. Cryopreserved peripheral blood mononuclear cells were collected at three points: before therapy, at response, and at either sustained remission or disease progression. The response samples were drawn at a median of approximately 12 months into treatment, with a range of about 6 to 36 months. Responses were partial in 24 patients and complete in 2; after median about 63 months follow-up, around 15 stayed in remission and about twelve progressed. Every sample from remission and from progressive disease was obtained while the patients were still on ibrutinib. Of the 90 or so participants in the trial, approximately 25 had longitudinal samples available. On average, each sample yielded around 230,000 productive templates and about 94,000 productive rearrangements. Overall results and qualifications from the work: Lymph node repertoires were not examined, and the timing of sampling was not matched between patients in sustained remission and those whose disease progressed. Public clonotypes were rare and either shrank or stayed stable during treatment, and the rise in clonality at ibrutinib response reflected expansion of private clonotypes. An increase in clonality was observed at ibrutinib response, with clonality remaining stable during sustained remission and falling back toward baseline at progression. At baseline, clonality was higher than in age-matched healthy donors and showed a strong correlation with circulating CD8+ T-cell counts.

Including the terminal cysteine and phenylalanine, the CDR3 comprises 17 residues. Kept here is only the CDR3 DNA, which spans 51 bases and is read in frame from base 1. At the junction V is shortened by 5 bases and J by 5 bases, with 24 bases in between. The CDR1 and CDR2 encoded by the germline V gene (reference sequence) are LNHDA and SQIVND. The time point label, read with the paper, signifies: less than 30 months on ibrutinib. For TCR beta library preparation, 1.5 to 2.5 micrograms of genomic DNA were extracted from the cryopreserved PBMCs. Longitudinal blood samples from CLL patients on ibrutinib monotherapy were analyzed using high-throughput TCR beta sequencing. The patients took part in an open-label, single-center phase 2 trial of ibrutinib monotherapy. A MiSeq instrument was used for deep resolution sequencing, which targeted depths ranging from 1 in 1 million up to 1 in 200,000 T cells, with coverage averaging 10x for each clonotype. The immunoSEQ hsTCRB Kit was used to generate TCR beta libraries. From the authors' description of their analysis: ImmunoSEQ Data Assistant and ImmunoSEQ Analyzer were used for data analysis, and V, D and J genes were assigned according to IMGT definitions. Clonality, which ranges from 0 to 1, was calculated as one minus the normalized Shannon entropy of productive rearrangement frequencies. Public clonotype analysis was restricted to overrepresented clonotypes comprising at least 0.05% of each patient's repertoire. Repertoires from 10 to 15 age-matched healthy donors in immuneACCESS were used as clonality controls. TCRdb took this table from immuneACCESS and kept in-frame rearrangements with V and J called. Such tables lack part of the clones; where checked against another copy, unresolved V genes explain under half of the gap, and the rest is unexplained. V, J and clone size derive from that table, while D and trimming were established from the DNA sequence. The sample profile shows more than 150,000 clones; over 60% of them were found once. Jointly, the top ten make up roughly 13% of the sample.

A remark on this clone: The antigen this receptor binds is unknown. Per-base quality was not reported, and no clone a single base away is much larger than it.

The receptor chain draws on TRBV19 and TRBJ1-2, with the D segment identity uncertain. The specimen comprised PBMCs, sampled after 24 months of ibrutinib treatment. This receptor was obtained from a human donor with chronic lymphocytic leukemia. The DNA sequence is TGTGCCAGTAGTCCAGGTCCCCAGCACCCAATGGGGTATGGCTACACCTTC. Its amino acids are CASSPGPQHPMGYGYTF. Supplemented by the reference TRBV19 and TRBJ1-2 proteins around the CDR3, the complete variable domain is DGGITQSPKYLFRKEGQNVTLSCEQNLNHDAMYWYRQDPGQGLRLIYYSQIVNDFQKGDIAEGYSVSREKKESFPLTVTSAQKNPTAFYLCASSPGPQHPMGYGYTFGSGTRLTVV.